This is a list of T cell receptor beta chains from one sample in a study of T cells in localized non-small cell lung cancer. Repertoires were generated with immunoSEQ multiplex PCR, while TCRdb's copy carries only in-frame clones and drops some. The sample holds 50,000 to 70,000 clones, roughly 79% seen once. The sequencing here drew on PBMCs, taken before any cancer treatment. The receptors originated from a man aged 40 to 70 with stage II lung adenocarcinoma. Both conserved end residues are part of each CDR3. A D gene is named only where the DNA matches it firmly. Clone sizes are given selectively: once, few, many, or a class where the clone is expanded.

>TRBJ2-5|TRBV6-4|.|.
CASSPTPKETQYF
TGTGCCAGCAGTCCTACTCCGAAGGAGACCCAGTACTTC
>TRBJ2-7|TRBV19|.|.
CASTSAQPPYEQYF
TGTGCCAGTACCTCCGCCCAGCCTCCCTACGAGCAGTACTTC
>TRBJ2-5|TRBV5-1|.|once
CASTPGEETQYF
TGCGCCAGCACCCCGGGGGAAGAGACCCAGTACTTC
>TRBJ1-2|TRBV28|.|.
CASSLVNTGYTF
TGTGCCAGCAGTTTAGTAAATACTGGCTACACCTTC
>TRBJ2-7|TRBV5-1|.|.
CASSRVQGKAYEQYF
TGCGCCAGCAGCCGGGTGCAGGGGAAAGCCTACGAGCAGTACTTC
>TRBJ2-2|TRBV6-4|.|.
CASSDQYRINGELFF
TGTGCCAGCAGTGACCAGTACAGAATAAACGGGGAGCTGTTTTTT
>TRBJ2-5|TRBV18|.|few
CASSPKPDRHQETQYF
TGTGCCAGCTCACCTAAACCCGACAGGCACCAAGAGACCCAGTACTTC
>TRBJ2-7|TRBV13|.|.
CASSLGVEQYF
TGTGCCAGCAGCTTAGGCGTCGAGCAGTACTTC
>TRBJ1-3|TRBV5-1|.|.
CASSLEGGGNTIYF
TGCGCCAGCAGCTTGGAAGGAGGCGGAAACACCATATATTTT
>TRBJ1-1|TRBV5-1|.|.
CASKASVNTEAFF
TGCGCCAGCAAGGCGTCAGTAAACACTGAAGCTTTCTTT
>TRBJ1-2|TRBV13|TRBD1|.
CASSRTGGDYGYTF
TGTGCCAGCAGCCGGACAGGGGGAGACTATGGCTACACCTTC
>TRBJ1-1|TRBV4-2|.|.
CASSQTAGNTEAFF
TGTGCCAGCAGCCAAACTGCAGGGAACACTGAAGCTTTCTTT
>TRBJ1-6|TRBV7-9|.|.
CASSLGGSRNSPLHF
TGTGCCAGCAGCTTAGGTGGATCTCGTAATTCACCCCTCCACTTT
>TRBJ2-7|TRBV7-9|TRBD2|.
CASSLGGTSASYEQYF
TGTGCCAGCAGCTTGGGGGGGACTAGCGCCTCCTACGAGCAGTACTTC
>TRBJ1-4|TRBV30|.|.
CAWSVGLRGEKLFF
TGTGCCTGGAGTGTAGGCCTAAGAGGTGAAAAACTGTTTTTT
>TRBJ2-1|TRBV14|TRBD2|.
CASQAGREGYNEQFF
TGTGCCAGCCAAGCAGGACGGGAGGGGTACAATGAGCAGTTCTTC
>TRBJ2-1|TRBV9|TRBD2|.
CASSKGLAGDNEQFF
TGTGCCAGCAGTAAGGGACTAGCGGGCGACAATGAGCAGTTCTTC
>TRBJ2-3|TRBV7-4|.|few
CASSLAREDTQYF
TGTGCCAGCAGCTTAGCTCGGGAAGATACGCAGTATTTT
>TRBJ2-5|TRBV5-1|TRBD2|.
CASSAMTSGAQETQYF
TGCGCCAGCAGCGCCATGACTAGCGGGGCCCAAGAGACCCAGTACTTC
>TRBJ2-5|TRBV30|.|.
CAWSGQTRKTQYF
TGTGCCTGGAGCGGGCAAACGAGGAAGACCCAGTACTTC
>TRBJ1-1|TRBV11-3|.|.
CASSFDPGTEAFF
TGTGCCAGCAGCTTTGATCCGGGCACTGAAGCTTTCTTT
>TRBJ2-3|TRBV7-2|TRBD1|.
CASSPRTGVDTQYF
TGTGCCAGCAGCCCGCGGACAGGTGTAGATACGCAGTATTTT
>TRBJ1-6|TRBV5-6|.|.
CASSRAQSSPLHF
TGTGCCAGCAGCCGCGCCCAGAGCTCACCCCTCCACTTT
>TRBJ2-7|TRBV5-1|TRBD2|once
CASRAGTSGSYERYF
TGCGCCAGCCGAGCCGGGACTAGCGGCTCCTACGAGCGGTACTTC
>TRBJ2-5|TRBV2|TRBD2|.
CASTTGLAGGQETQYF
TGTGCCAGCACCACTGGACTAGCGGGAGGACAAGAGACCCAGTACTTC
>TRBJ1-1|TRBV6-1|.|many
CASSEKGPDTEAFF
TGTGCCAGCAGTGAAAAGGGACCGGACACTGAAGCTTTCTTT
>TRBJ2-1|TRBV18|TRBD2|.
CASSPPLAGGSNEQFF
TGTGCCAGCTCCCCACCCCTAGCGGGAGGATCGAATGAGCAGTTCTTC
>TRBJ2-7|TRBV11-3|TRBD2|.
CASSLGVGGRAYEQYF
TGTGCCAGCAGCTTAGGGGTTGGAGGGAGGGCCTACGAGCAGTACTTC
>TRBJ2-3|TRBV27|.|.
CASSFGSRADTQYF
TGTGCCAGCAGTTTTGGTTCCCGGGCAGATACGCAGTATTTT
>TRBJ1-4|TRBV29-1|.|.
CSVRMLEKLFF
TGCAGCGTTCGGATGTTAGAAAAACTGTTTTTT
>TRBJ1-2|TRBV18|TRBD1|.
CASSPTGTGYGYTF
TGTGCCAGCTCACCAACCGGGACAGGTTATGGCTACACCTTC
>TRBJ1-2|TRBV5-6|.|once
CASSSTPRVGGYTF
TGTGCCAGCAGCTCAACCCCTCGGGTGGGCGGCTACACCTTC
>TRBJ1-2|TRBV10-2|.|once
CASRQGPSNYGYTF
TGCGCCAGCAGGCAGGGGCCTTCTAACTATGGCTACACCTTC
>TRBJ2-2|TRBV4-2|.|.
CASSQELSRVGTGELFF
TGTGCCAGCAGCCAAGAACTCTCCAGGGTCGGCACCGGGGAGCTGTTTTTT
>TRBJ2-2|TRBV7-2|.|.
CASCSANTGELFF
TGTGCCAGCTGTAGCGCGAACACCGGGGAGCTGTTTTTT
>TRBJ2-3|TRBV5-8|.|.
CASIRGRFTDTQYF
TGTGCCAGCATCCGGGGGCGCTTCACAGATACGCAGTATTTT
>TRBJ2-1|TRBV11-2|TRBD2|.
CASSFSLAGNEQFF
TGTGCCAGCAGCTTTTCTTTAGCGGGCAATGAGCAGTTCTTC
>TRBJ1-1|TRBV6-5|.|.
CASSSQGTEAFF
TGTGCCAGCAGTTCCCAGGGGACTGAAGCTTTCTTT
>TRBJ2-7|TRBV7-3|TRBD1|.
CASSLSGGSNYEQYF
TGTGCCAGCAGCCTTTCAGGGGGCTCCAACTACGAGCAGTACTTC
>TRBJ1-5|TRBV7-8|.|.
CASSFIQGFNQPQHF
TGTGCCAGCAGCTTTATCCAGGGGTTCAATCAGCCCCAGCATTTT